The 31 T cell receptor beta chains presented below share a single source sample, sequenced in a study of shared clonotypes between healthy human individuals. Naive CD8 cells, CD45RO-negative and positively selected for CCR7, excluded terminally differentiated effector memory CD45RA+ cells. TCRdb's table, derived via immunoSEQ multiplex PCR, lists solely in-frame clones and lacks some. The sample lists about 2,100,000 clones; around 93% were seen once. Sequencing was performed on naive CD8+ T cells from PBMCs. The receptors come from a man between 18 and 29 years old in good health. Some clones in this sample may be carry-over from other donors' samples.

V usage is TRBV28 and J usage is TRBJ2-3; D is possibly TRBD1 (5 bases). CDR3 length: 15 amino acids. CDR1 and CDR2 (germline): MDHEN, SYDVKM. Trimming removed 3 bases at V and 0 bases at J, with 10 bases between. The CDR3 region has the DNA TGTGCCAGCAGTTTTAGGGGATCTAGCACAGATACGCAGTATTTT. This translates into CASSFRGSSTDTQYF.

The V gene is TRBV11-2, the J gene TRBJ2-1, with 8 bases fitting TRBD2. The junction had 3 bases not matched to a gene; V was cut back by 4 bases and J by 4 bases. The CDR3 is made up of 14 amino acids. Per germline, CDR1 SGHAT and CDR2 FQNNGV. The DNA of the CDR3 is TGTGCCAGCAGCTCAGTAGCGGGGTACAATGAGCAGTTCTTC. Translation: CASSSVAGYNEQFF. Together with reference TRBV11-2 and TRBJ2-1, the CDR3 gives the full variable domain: EAGVAQSPRYKIIEKRQSVAFWCNPISGHATLYWYQQILGQGPKLLIQFQNNGVVDDSQLPKDRFSAERLKGVDSTLKIQPAKLEDSAVYLCASSSVAGYNEQFFGPGTRLTVL.

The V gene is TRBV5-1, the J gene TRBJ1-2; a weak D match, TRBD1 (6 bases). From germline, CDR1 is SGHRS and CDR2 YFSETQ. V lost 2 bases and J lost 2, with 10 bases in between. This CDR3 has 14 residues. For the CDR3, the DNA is TGCGCCAGCAGCTTTCAGGGGTCGAACTATGGCTACACCTTC. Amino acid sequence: CASSFQGSNYGYTF.

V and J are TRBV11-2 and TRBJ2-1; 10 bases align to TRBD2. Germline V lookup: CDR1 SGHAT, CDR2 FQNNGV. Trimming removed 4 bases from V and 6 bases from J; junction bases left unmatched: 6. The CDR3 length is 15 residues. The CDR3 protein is CASSSGLAYFNEQFF. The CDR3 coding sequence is TGTGCCAGCAGCTCGGGACTAGCGTATTTCAATGAGCAGTTCTTC.

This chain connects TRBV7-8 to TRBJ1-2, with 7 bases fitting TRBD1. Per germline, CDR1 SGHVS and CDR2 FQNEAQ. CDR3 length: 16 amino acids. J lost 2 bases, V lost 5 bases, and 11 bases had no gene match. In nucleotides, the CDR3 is TGTGCCAGCAGCAAATTTCTGGACAGGCCAAACTATGGCTACACCTTC. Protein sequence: CASSKFLDRPNYGYTF.

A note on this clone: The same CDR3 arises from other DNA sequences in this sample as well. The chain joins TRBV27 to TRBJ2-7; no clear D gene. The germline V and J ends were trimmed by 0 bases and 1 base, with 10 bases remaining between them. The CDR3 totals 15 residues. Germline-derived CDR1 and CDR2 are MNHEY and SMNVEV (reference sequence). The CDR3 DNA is TGTGCCAGCAGTTTATCTGGATACGGGTCCTACGAGCAGTACTTC. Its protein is CASSLSGYGSYEQYF.

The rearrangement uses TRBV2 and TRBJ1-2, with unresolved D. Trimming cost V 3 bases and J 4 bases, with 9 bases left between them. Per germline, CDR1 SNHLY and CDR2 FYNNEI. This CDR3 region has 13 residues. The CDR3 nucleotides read TGTGCCAGCAGTGAGTGGAGGGCCTATGGCTACACCTTC. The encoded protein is CASSEWRAYGYTF.

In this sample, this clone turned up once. The CDR3 loop is CASSIAVRNQPQHF. The CDR3 coding sequence is TGTGCCAGTAGTATAGCGGTCAGAAATCAGCCCCAGCATTTT. This chain uses TRBV19 with TRBJ1-5; no firm D call. The CDR3 is made up of 14 amino acids. The ends were cut back, 1 base at V and 4 bases at J, with 8 bases in the middle. Germline-derived CDR1 and CDR2 are LNHDA and SQIVND (reference sequence). Filled out from reference TRBV19 and TRBJ1-5, the complete variable domain reads DGGITQSPKYLFRKEGQNVTLSCEQNLNHDAMYWYRQDPGQGLRLIYYSQIVNDFQKGDIAEGYSVSREKKESFPLTVTSAQKNPTAFYLCASSIAVRNQPQHFGDGTRLSIL.

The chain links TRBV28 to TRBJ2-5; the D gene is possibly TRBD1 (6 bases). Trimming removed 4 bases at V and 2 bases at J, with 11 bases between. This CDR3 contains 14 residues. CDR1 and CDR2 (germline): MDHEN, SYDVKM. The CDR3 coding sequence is TGTGCCAGCAGTTCACCCCAGGGGCAAGAGACCCAGTACTTC. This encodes CASSSPQGQETQYF.

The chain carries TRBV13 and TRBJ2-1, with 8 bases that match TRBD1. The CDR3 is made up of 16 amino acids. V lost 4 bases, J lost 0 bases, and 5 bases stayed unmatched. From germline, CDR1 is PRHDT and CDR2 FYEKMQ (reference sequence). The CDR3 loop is CASSWRDRSSYNEQFF. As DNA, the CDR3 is TGTGCCAGCAGCTGGCGGGACAGGAGCTCCTACAATGAGCAGTTCTTC.

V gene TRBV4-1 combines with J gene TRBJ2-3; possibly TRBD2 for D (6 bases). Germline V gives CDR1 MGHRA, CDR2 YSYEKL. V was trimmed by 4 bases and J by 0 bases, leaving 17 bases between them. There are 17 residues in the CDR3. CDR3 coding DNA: TGCGCCAGCAGCCCCAGATTGGTAGCGGCGAGCACAGATACGCAGTATTTT. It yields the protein CASSPRLVAASTDTQYF.

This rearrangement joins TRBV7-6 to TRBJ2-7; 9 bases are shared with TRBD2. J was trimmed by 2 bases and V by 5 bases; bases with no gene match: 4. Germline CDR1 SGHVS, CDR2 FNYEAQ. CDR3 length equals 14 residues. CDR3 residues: CASSTIAGAYEQYF. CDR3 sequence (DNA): TGTGCCAGCAGCACCATAGCGGGAGCCTACGAGCAGTACTTC.

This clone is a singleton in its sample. CDR3 nucleotide sequence: TGCGCCAGCAGCCAAGAGGGGCGGTTATTAGCCAAAAACATTCAGTACTTC. This encodes CASSQEGRLLAKNIQYF. This chain connects TRBV4-3 to TRBJ2-4; D possibly corresponds to TRBD1 (5 bases). The V end lost 0 bases, the J end lost 0 bases, and 12 bases lay between the germline ends. The CDR3 loop spans 17 amino acids. Germline V gene data show CDR1 as LGHNA and CDR2 as YSLEER.

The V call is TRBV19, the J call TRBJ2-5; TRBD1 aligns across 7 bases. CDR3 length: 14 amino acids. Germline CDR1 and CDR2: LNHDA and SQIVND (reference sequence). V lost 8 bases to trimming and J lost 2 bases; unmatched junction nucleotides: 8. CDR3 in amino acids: CASAPRTGQETQYF. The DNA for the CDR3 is TGTGCCAGTGCCCCCCGGACAGGTCAAGAGACCCAGTACTTC.

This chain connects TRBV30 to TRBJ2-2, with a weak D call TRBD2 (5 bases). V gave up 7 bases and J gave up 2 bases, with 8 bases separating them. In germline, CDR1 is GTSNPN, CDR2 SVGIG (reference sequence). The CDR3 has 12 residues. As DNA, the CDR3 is TGTGCCTCGGAGGAAAACACCGGGGAGCTGTTTTTT. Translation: CASEENTGELFF. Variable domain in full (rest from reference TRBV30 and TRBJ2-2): SQTIHQWPATLVQPVGSPLSLECTVEGTSNPNLYWYRQAAGRGLQLLFYSVGIGQISSEVPQNLSASRPQDRQFILSSKKLLLSDSGFYLCASEENTGELFFGEGSRLTVL.

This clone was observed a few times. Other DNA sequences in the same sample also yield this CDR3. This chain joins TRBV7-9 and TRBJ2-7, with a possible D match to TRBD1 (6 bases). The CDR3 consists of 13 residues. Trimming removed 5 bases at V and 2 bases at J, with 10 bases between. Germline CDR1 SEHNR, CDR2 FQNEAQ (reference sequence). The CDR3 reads CASSTGQTYEQYF. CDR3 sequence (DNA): TGTGCCAGCAGCACAGGACAGACCTACGAGCAGTACTTC. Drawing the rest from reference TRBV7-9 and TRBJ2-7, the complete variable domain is DTGVSQNPRHKITKRGQNVTFRCDPISEHNRLYWYRQTLGQGPEFLTYFQNEAQLEKSRLLSDRFSAERPKGSFSTLEIQRTEQGDSAMYLCASSTGQTYEQYFGPGTRLTVT.

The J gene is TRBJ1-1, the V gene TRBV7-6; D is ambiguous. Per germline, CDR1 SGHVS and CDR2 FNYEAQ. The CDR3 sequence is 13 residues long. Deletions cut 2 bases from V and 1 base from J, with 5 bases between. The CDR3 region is CASSLPGNTEAFF. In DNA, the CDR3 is TGTGCCAGCAGCTTACCCGGGAACACTGAAGCTTTCTTT.

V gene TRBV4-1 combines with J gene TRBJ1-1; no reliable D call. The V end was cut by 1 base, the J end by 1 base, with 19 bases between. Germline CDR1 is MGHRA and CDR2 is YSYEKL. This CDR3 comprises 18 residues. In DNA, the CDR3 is TGCGCCAGCAGCCAAGGATTAGGAGTGCTTGGATCGAACACTGAAGCTTTCTTT. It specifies CASSQGLGVLGSNTEAFF.

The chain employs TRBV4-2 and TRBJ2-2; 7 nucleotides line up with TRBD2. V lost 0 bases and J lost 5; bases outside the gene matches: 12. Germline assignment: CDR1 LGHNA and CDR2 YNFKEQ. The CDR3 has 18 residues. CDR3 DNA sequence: TGTGCCAGCAGCCAAGATCTTGGGGCGGGAGTTTATACCGGGGAGCTGTTTTTT. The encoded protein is CASSQDLGAGVYTGELFF.

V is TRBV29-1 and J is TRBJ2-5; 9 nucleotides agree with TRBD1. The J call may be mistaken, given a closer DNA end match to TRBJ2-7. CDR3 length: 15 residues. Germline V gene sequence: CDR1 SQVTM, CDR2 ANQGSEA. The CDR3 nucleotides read TGCAGCGTTGAAATACAGGGGGCGCCGGCTGGCGAGCAGTACTTC. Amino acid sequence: CSVEIQGAPAGEQYF.

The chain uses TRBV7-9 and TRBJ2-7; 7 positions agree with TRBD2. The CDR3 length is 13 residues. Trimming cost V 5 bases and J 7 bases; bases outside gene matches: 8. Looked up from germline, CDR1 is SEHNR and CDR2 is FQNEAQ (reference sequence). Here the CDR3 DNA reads TGTGCCAGCAGCCCGGGGGGTCGCGTAGAGCAGTACTTC. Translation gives CASSPGGRVEQYF.

CDR3 loop: CATGNTGELFF. As DNA, the CDR3 is TGTGCCACCGGGAACACCGGGGAGCTGTTTTTT. V and J are TRBV15 and TRBJ2-2; D not certain. CDR3 size: 11 residues. V was clipped by 8 bases and J by 1 base, with 2 bases between them. The V gene's germline CDR1 is LNHNV and CDR2 YYDKDF (reference sequence).

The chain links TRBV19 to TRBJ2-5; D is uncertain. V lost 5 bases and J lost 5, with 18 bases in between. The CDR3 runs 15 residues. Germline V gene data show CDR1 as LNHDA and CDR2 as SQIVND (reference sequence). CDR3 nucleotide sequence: TGTGCCAGTAGTCTCGGTTTGGATCTTTCCGAGACCCAGTACTTC. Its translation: CASSLGLDLSETQYF.

CDR3 DNA: TGTGCCAGCAGTTACTCGAAACAGTCTAACTATGGCTACACCTTC. It is translated as CASSYSKQSNYGYTF. The rearrangement links TRBV6-6 to TRBJ1-2; D ambiguous. Trimming left V 0 bases short and J 0 bases short, with 8 bases between. CDR3 length: 15 residues. Germline V gene lookup returns CDR1 MNHNY and CDR2 SVGAGI (reference sequence).

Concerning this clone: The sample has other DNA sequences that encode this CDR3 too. CDR3 loop: CASSLSRYNQPQHF. CDR3 nucleotide sequence: TGTGCCAGCAGTTTATCGCGGTACAATCAGCCCCAGCATTTT. The rearrangement uses TRBV27 and TRBJ1-5, with D unresolved. V lost 0 bases and J 3 bases, leaving 6 bases between the germline ends. The V gene's germline CDR1 is MNHEY and CDR2 SMNVEV (reference sequence). The CDR3 sequence is 14 residues long.

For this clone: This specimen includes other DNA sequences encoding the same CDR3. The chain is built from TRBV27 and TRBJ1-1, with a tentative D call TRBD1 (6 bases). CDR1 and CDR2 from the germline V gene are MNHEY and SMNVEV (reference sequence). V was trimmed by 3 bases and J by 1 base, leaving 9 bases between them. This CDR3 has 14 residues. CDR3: CASSLRTANTEAFF. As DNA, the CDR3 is TGTGCCAGCAGTTTGCGGACAGCGAACACTGAAGCTTTCTTT.

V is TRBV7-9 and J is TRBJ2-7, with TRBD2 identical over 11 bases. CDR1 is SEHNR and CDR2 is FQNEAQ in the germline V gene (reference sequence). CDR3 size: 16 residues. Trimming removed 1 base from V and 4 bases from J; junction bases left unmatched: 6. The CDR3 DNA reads TGTGCCAGCAGCTTAGTTGCGGGACTAGCGGTATACGAGCAGTACTTC. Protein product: CASSLVAGLAVYEQYF.

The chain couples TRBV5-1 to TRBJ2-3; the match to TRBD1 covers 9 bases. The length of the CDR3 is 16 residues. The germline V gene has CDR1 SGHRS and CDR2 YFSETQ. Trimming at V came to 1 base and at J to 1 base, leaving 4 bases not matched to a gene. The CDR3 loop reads CASSLYRGLGTDTQYF. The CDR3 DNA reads TGCGCCAGCAGCTTGTACAGGGGGCTCGGCACAGATACGCAGTATTTT.

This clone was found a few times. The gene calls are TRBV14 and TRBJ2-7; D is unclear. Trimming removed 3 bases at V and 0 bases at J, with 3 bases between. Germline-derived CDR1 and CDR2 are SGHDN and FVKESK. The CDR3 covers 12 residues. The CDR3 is CASSHSSYEQYF. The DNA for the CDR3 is TGTGCCAGCAGCCACAGCTCCTACGAGCAGTACTTC.

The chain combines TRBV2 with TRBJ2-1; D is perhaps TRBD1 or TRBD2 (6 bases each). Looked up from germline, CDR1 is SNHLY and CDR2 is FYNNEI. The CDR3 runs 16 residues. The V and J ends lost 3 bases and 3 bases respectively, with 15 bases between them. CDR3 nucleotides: TGTGCCAGCAGTGATCCGGGGGCTAGTGGCTACAATGAGCAGTTCTTC. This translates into CASSDPGASGYNEQFF.

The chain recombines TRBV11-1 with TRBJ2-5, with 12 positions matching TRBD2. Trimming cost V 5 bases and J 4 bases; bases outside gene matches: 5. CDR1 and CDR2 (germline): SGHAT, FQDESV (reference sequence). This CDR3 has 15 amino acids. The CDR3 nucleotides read TGTGCCAGCAGCCAAGGACTAGCGGGAATAGAGACCCAGTACTTC. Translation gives CASSQGLAGIETQYF.